This T cell receptor beta chain was identified in a study of blood T cell repertoires in COVID-19. Study-level information: Spain, Italy and the United States supplied samples that represented acute and convalescent COVID-19.

Original methodology: Reference gene primers were amplified, and this amplification served to estimate nucleated cell counts. The repertoire was sequenced with immunoSEQ multiplex PCR; TCRdb's copy has only in-frame clones and lacks some. From that table come the V and J calls and clone size; the DNA was used to work out D and trimming. The table lists just over 95,000 clones, about 80% of them singletons, with roughly 18% in the top ten. CDR3 size: 15 residues. Germline CDR1 and CDR2: SGHVS and FQNEAQ. V was cut by 4 bases and J by 2 bases, with 12 bases left in between. This clone turned up a few times.

The specimen sequenced was peripheral blood. The TCR originated in a man older than 75 with acute or convalescent COVID-19. This sequence joins TRBV7-8 and TRBJ2-1; D is perhaps TRBD1 (7 bases). The CDR3 sequence is CASSSGGGAYNEQFF. DNA for the CDR3: TGTGCCAGCAGCTCCGGAGGGGGCGCCTACAATGAGCAGTTCTTC.